Shown below are 20 T cell receptor beta chains from a single sample sequenced in a study of blood T cell repertoires in COVID-19. Method: immunoSEQ multiplex PCR; TCRdb's copy keeps in-frame clones and lacks some. Of a few hundred thousand clones listed, 80% to 85% are singletons. Input material: PBMCs or T cells enriched from blood (not recorded which). These receptors were taken from a woman in her fifties or sixties who had recovered from COVID-19.

The V call is TRBV19, the J call TRBJ2-2, with a tentative D call TRBD1 (6 bases). Germline values: CDR1 LNHDA, CDR2 SQIVND (reference sequence). The CDR3 is 12 amino acids. V lost 6 bases and J lost 6, with 8 bases in between. The chain's CDR3 is CASSAGAGELFF. DNA for the CDR3: TGTGCCAGTAGCGCAGGGGCCGGGGAGCTGTTTTTT.

The J gene is TRBJ2-1, the V gene TRBV6-5; maybe TRBD1 (6 bases). CDR3 length: 15 amino acids. Per the germline V gene, CDR1 is MNHEY and CDR2 is SVGAGI. V was pared by 7 bases and J by 0 bases, with 13 bases between. The CDR3 region is CASTHTGSSYNEQFF. CDR3 nucleotides: TGTGCCAGCACACATACAGGGAGCTCCTACAATGAGCAGTTCTTC.

In nucleotides, the CDR3 is TGTGCCAGCAGCCAAGATCGGGAACAGGGGTCTGAAAAACTGTTTTTT. Its protein is CASSQDREQGSEKLFF. This chain connects TRBV3-1 (or the pseudogene TRBV3-2) to TRBJ1-4, with 7 bases fitting TRBD1. With 0 bases clipped from V and 7 bases from J, the junction kept 8 bases outside the gene matches. There are 16 residues in the CDR3. Germline V CDR1 and CDR2: LGHDT, YNNKEL (reference sequence).

This rearrangement joins TRBV5-4 to TRBJ1-6, with D maybe TRBD1 (5 bases). V was clipped by 5 bases and J by 8 bases, with 23 bases between them. This CDR3 has 17 residues. CDR1 and CDR2 from the germline V gene are SGHNT and YYREEE (reference sequence). The CDR3 loop reads CASRDRQHSDIYSPLHF. CDR3 bases: TGTGCCAGCAGGGATAGACAGCATTCCGATATTTATTCACCCCTCCACTTT.

The V and J genes are TRBV6-4 and TRBJ2-2; TRBD2 matches at 9 bases. The CDR3 totals 15 residues. The germline V gene has CDR1 MRHNA and CDR2 SNTAGT. V lost 6 bases to trimming and J lost 4 bases; unmatched junction nucleotides: 6. This CDR3 is CASRIAGEVTGELFF. DNA of the CDR3: TGTGCCAGCAGAATAGCGGGAGAGGTCACCGGGGAGCTGTTTTTT.

This clone occurred once. The CDR3 region is CASSPVISGNTIYF. CDR3 in DNA: TGTGCCAGCAGCCCGGTGATCTCTGGAAACACCATATATTTT. This chain links TRBV7-2 with TRBJ1-3; no clear D. The germline CDR1 and CDR2 sequences are SGHTA and FQGNSA. Trimming stripped 5 bases from V and 0 bases from J, with 8 bases between. CDR3 length equals 14 residues. Supplemented by reference TRBV7-2 and TRBJ1-3, the full variable domain reads GAGVSQSPSNKVTEKGKDVELRCDPISGHTALYWYRQSLGQGLEFLIYFQGNSAPDKSGLPSDRFSAERTGGSVSTLTIQRTQQEDSAVYLCASSPVISGNTIYFGEGSWLTVV.

The chain combines TRBV4-2 with TRBJ1-3; no definite D call. V was trimmed by 0 bases and J by 2 bases, leaving 11 bases between them. The CDR3 is 16 amino acids. Germline V CDR1 and CDR2: LGHNA, YNFKEQ. The CDR3 is CASSQDGSVAGNTIYF. The CDR3 DNA reads TGTGCCAGCAGCCAAGATGGTTCGGTAGCTGGAAACACCATATATTTT.

This rearrangement joins TRBV27 to TRBJ2-3, with 9 bases lining up with TRBD1. Germline CDR1 MNHEY, CDR2 SMNVEV (reference sequence). V gave up 8 bases and J gave up 2 bases; unmatched junction bases: 8. CDR3 length equals 15 residues. The CDR3 is CASGTGTGTTDTQYF. CDR3 nucleotides: TGTGCCAGCGGCACTGGGACAGGGACCACAGATACGCAGTATTTT.

In its sample, this clone was seen a few times. V is TRBV6-5 and J is TRBJ1-1, with a weak D call TRBD1 (5 bases). CDR1 and CDR2 (germline): MNHEY, SVGAGI. The CDR3 consists of 10 residues. The V end was cut by 11 bases, the J end by 5 bases, with 9 bases between. In DNA, the CDR3 is TGTGCCTCTCGGGGGACTGAAGCTTTCTTT. Protein: CASRGTEAFF.

The chain couples TRBV4-1 to TRBJ2-5, with D maybe TRBD1 (5 bases). CDR3 length: 15 residues. From germline, CDR1 is MGHRA and CDR2 YSYEKL. Trimming took 2 bases from V and 5 from J, leaving 15 bases between them. CDR3 sequence reads: CASSQTLDIAETQYF. The CDR3 coding sequence is TGCGCCAGCAGCCAAACTTTGGACATTGCGGAGACCCAGTACTTC.

V is TRBV11-2 and J is TRBJ2-7; D perhaps matches TRBD2 (5 bases). Germline V CDR1 and CDR2: SGHAT, FQNNGV. The CDR3 length is 15 residues. The ends were cut back, 4 bases at V and 4 bases at J, with 17 bases in the middle. DNA of the CDR3: TGTGCCAGCAGCTCCCCCCTGAGCGGTAGATACGAGCAGTACTTC. Its protein product is CASSSPLSGRYEQYF.

V and J are TRBV29-1 and TRBJ2-5, with D hard to call. This CDR3 spans 16 amino acids. CDR1 SQVTM and CDR2 ANQGSEA come from the germline V gene. Trimming shortened V by 0 bases and J by 2 bases, and 16 bases separated the two germline ends. For the CDR3, the DNA is TGCAGCGTTGAAGATCCTTTAGCTGCAGCTCAAGAGACCCAGTACTTC. This codes for CSVEDPLAAAQETQYF.

A remark on this clone: This sample includes further DNA sequences coding for the same CDR3. The gene calls are TRBV3-1 (or the pseudogene TRBV3-2) and TRBJ1-2; D is possibly TRBD1 (5 bases). CDR3 size: 13 residues. Trimming shortened V by 4 bases and J by 2 bases, and 8 bases separated the two germline ends. Germline CDR1 reads LGHDT; CDR2 reads YNNKEL (reference sequence). In DNA form, the CDR3 reads TGTGCCAGCAGCCCGGGGGAAAACTATGGCTACACCTTC. This gives the protein CASSPGENYGYTF.

The V gene is TRBV12-5, the J gene TRBJ1-4, with 9 bases lining up with TRBD1. Germline-derived CDR1 and CDR2 are LGHNT and FRNRAP. J gave up 7 bases and V 6 bases, and 3 bases lay outside the gene matches. CDR3 length: 13 residues. CDR3 coding DNA: TGTGCTAGTGGGGGGGACAGGGCTGAAAAACTGTTTTTT. It encodes CASGGDRAEKLFF.

The chain recombines TRBV30 with TRBJ2-3; a weak D match, TRBD2 (7 bases). This CDR3 contains 15 residues. CDR1 is GTSNPN and CDR2 is SVGIG in the germline V gene (reference sequence). V lost 3 bases to trimming and J lost 4 bases, with 17 bases between them. The CDR3 DNA follows: TGTGCCTGGAGGGGGGGGGCCCATATACCAGATACGCAGTATTTT. It is translated as CAWRGGAHIPDTQYF. Full variable domain (missing parts from reference TRBV30 and TRBJ2-3): SQTIHQWPATLVQPVGSPLSLECTVEGTSNPNLYWYRQAAGRGLQLLFYSVGIGQISSEVPQNLSASRPQDRQFILSSKKLLLSDSGFYLCAWRGGAHIPDTQYFGPGTRLTVL.

This clone was counted a few times. This chain uses TRBV20-1 with TRBJ1-1; D is possibly TRBD1 (6 bases). CDR1 and CDR2 from the germline V gene are DFQATT and SNEGSKA (reference sequence). The CDR3 loop spans 13 amino acids. V lost 3 bases to trimming and J lost 2 bases, with 10 bases between them. The CDR3 protein is CSASQGFNTEAFF. DNA for the CDR3: TGCAGTGCTAGTCAGGGGTTTAACACTGAAGCTTTCTTT.

The chain employs TRBV7-2 and TRBJ1-5; D remains ambiguous. This CDR3 is 17 amino acids long. V was pared by 5 bases and J by 7 bases, with 24 bases between. Germline CDR1 and CDR2: SGHTA and FQGNSA. The chain's CDR3 is CASSLPPAVVSIQPQHF. CDR3 coding DNA: TGTGCCAGCAGCCTCCCTCCAGCGGTAGTAAGTATACAGCCCCAGCATTTT.

The chain recombines TRBV5-1 with TRBJ1-6; D is ambiguous. The V end lost 5 bases, the J end lost 5 bases, and 11 bases lay between the germline ends. The CDR3 is 14 amino acids. Germline values: CDR1 SGHRS, CDR2 YFSETQ. The CDR3 DNA reads TGCGCCAGCAGGAGGGATCGAGATAATTCACCCCTCCACTTT. Encoded protein: CASRRDRDNSPLHF.

The chain recombines TRBV3-1 (or the pseudogene TRBV3-2) with TRBJ1-1, with D tentatively TRBD1 (6 bases). The germline gives CDR1 LGHDT, CDR2 YNNKEL (reference sequence). The CDR3 is made up of 13 amino acids. V was pared by 5 bases and J by 6 bases, with 13 bases between. The CDR3: CASSGRGGSEAFF. The CDR3 bases are TGTGCCAGCAGCGGCAGGGGAGGGTCTGAAGCTTTCTTT.

The genes are TRBV6-6 and TRBJ2-2, with 9 bases matching TRBD1. V was pared by 5 bases and J by 5 bases, with 6 bases of the junction left unmatched. Per the germline V gene, CDR1 is MNHNY and CDR2 is SVGAGI (reference sequence). The CDR3 spans 15 residues. CDR3 sequence: CASSPDRGGTGELFF. The CDR3 DNA reads as TGTGCCAGCAGTCCTGACAGGGGGGGGACCGGGGAGCTGTTTTTT.